The 17 T cell receptor beta chains presented below share a single source sample, sequenced in a study of HIV-infected children after antiretroviral therapy interruption. Unique molecular identifiers were included in an RNA-based 3' RACE TCR library. TCRdb fed the 3' RACE reads into MiXCR, producing one record per CDR3 protein. This sample has about 15,000 distinct CDR3 sequences, with about 3% found just once. Treatment meaning: PENTA 11 planned treatment interruption arm or continuous ART arm. This material consisted of CD45RO+ CD8+ T cells from PBMCs, pooled from several time points, taken from a donor given antiretroviral therapy, either interrupted or continuous. As for subset: memory CD8+ CD45RO+ CD45RA- T cells. The receptor set was obtained from a pool of human donors with HIV.

Ten or more counts support this clonotype. The rearrangement links TRBV20-1 to TRBJ1-1; perhaps TRBD1 as D (5 bases). V was pared by 0 bases and J by 0 bases, with 17 bases between. Germline V gene lookup returns CDR1 DFQATT and CDR2 SNEGSKA (reference sequence). This CDR3 is 17 amino acids long. The CDR3 DNA follows: TGCAGTGCTAGAGAGTTTTCGGGGGGAACAATGAACACTGAAGCTTTCTTT. As protein: CSAREFSGGTMNTEAFF.

This clonotype was detected a few times. Being one base from a much bigger clone, this may be a read error. The gene calls are TRBV6-5 and TRBJ1-2; tentative D call: TRBD1 (5 bases). CDR1 and CDR2 (germline): MNHEY, SVGAGI. The CDR3 loop spans 11 amino acids. This chain's CDR3 is CASSWGYGHTF. As DNA, the CDR3 is TGTGCCAGCAGTTGGGGGTATGGCCACACCTTC.

V and J are TRBV7-9 and TRBJ2-7; 7 positions match TRBD1. The CDR3 is 14 residues long. V shed 5 bases, J shed 3 bases, and the junction held 7 bases outside the gene matches. Germline loops: CDR1 SEHNR, CDR2 FQNEAQ (reference sequence). CDR3 residues: CASSLRDRHYEQYF. The CDR3 coding sequence is TGTGCCAGCAGCCTCCGGGACAGACACTACGAGCAGTACTTC.

The table lists this clonotype with many counts. The chain is built from TRBV7-9 and TRBJ1-2; D gene uncertain. The V gene's germline CDR1 is SEHNR and CDR2 FQNEAQ (reference sequence). Trimming took 6 bases from V and 2 from J, leaving 7 bases between them. The CDR3 covers 12 residues. The CDR3 DNA reads as TGTGCCAGCAGGCGCGGGAACTATGGCTACACCTTC. Amino acid sequence: CASRRGNYGYTF.

There are many counts of this clonotype. This chain connects TRBV4-1 to TRBJ1-1, with D possibly being TRBD1 (5 bases). Germline V gene lookup returns CDR1 MGHRA and CDR2 YSYEKL. Trimming left V 6 bases short and J 3 bases short, with 20 bases between. The CDR3 has 16 amino acids. DNA for the CDR3: TGCGCCAGCAGTCCCTCGGGGCGGACGGGATACACTGAAGCTTTCTTT. This encodes CASSPSGRTGYTEAFF.

With regard to this clonotype: A much larger clone sits a single nucleotide away, making a read error possible. The chain carries TRBV2 and TRBJ1-2; D gene unclear. There are 12 residues in the CDR3. Germline lookup yields CDR1 SNHLY and CDR2 FYNNEI. The CDR3 is CASIRGNYGHTF. The CDR3 coding sequence is TGTGCCAGCATTCGAGGGAACTATGGCCACACCTTC.

This clonotype was detected ten times or more. V and J are TRBV28 and TRBJ1-4; no clear D gene. The germline gives CDR1 MDHEN, CDR2 SYDVKM. V dropped 5 bases and J dropped 5 bases, with 12 bases sitting between them. This CDR3 is built from 14 residues. The CDR3 sequence is CASSNGYGNEKLFF. The CDR3 coding sequence is TGTGCCAGCAGTAACGGGTACGGGAATGAAAAACTGTTTTTT.

This clonotype has at least ten counts. The chain uses TRBV6-4 and TRBJ1-2; tentative D call: TRBD1 (6 bases). The CDR3 length is 16 residues. Deletions cut 4 bases from V and 7 bases from J, with 22 bases between. Looked up from germline, CDR1 is MRHNA and CDR2 is SNTAGT. CDR3 DNA: TGTGCCAGCAGTGCCACCCCGGGCGCCGAAGGGGGTGGCTACACCTTC. Translating gives CASSATPGAEGGGYTF.

This clonotype was recorded many times. The chain combines TRBV28 with TRBJ1-6, with D maybe TRBD1 (5 bases). The CDR3 length is 16 residues. Germline CDR1 reads MDHEN; CDR2 reads SYDVKM. The V gene lost 5 bases and the J gene lost 0 bases, with 11 bases spanning the gap. For the CDR3, the DNA is TGTGCCAGCAGTCCCGACAGCTACTCCTATAATTCACCCCTCCACTTT. This encodes CASSPDSYSYNSPLHF.

J is TRBJ2-7 and V is TRBV5-1, with D unresolved. Germline V gene sequence: CDR1 SGHRS, CDR2 YFSETQ. The V gene lost 4 bases and the J gene lost 4 bases, with 15 bases spanning the gap. The CDR3 spans 14 residues. Here the CDR3 reads CASSTRGWMYEQYF. CDR3 nucleotides: TGCGCCAGCAGCACTCGAGGTTGGATGTACGAGCAGTACTTC.

This clonotype was counted ten times or more. The V and J genes are TRBV20-1 and TRBJ1-5; D uncertain. Trimming left V 4 bases short and J 5 bases short, with 18 bases between. The CDR3 extends over 15 amino acids. Looked up from germline, CDR1 is DFQATT and CDR2 is SNEGSKA (reference sequence). CDR3 region: CSATKAGEMYQPQHF. In DNA, the CDR3 is TGCAGTGCTACCAAGGCCGGGGAGATGTATCAGCCCCAGCATTTT.

The sample holds many counts of this clonotype. The chain is built from TRBV28 and TRBJ1-3; D possibly corresponds to TRBD1 (6 bases). V dropped 9 bases and J dropped 2 bases, with 29 bases sitting between them. The CDR3 has 19 residues. CDR1 is MDHEN, CDR2 SYDVKM, per germline. The CDR3 bases are TGTGCCAGTTTAGAGGGCTCCGGCTTGGGGGCGTCCACTGGAAACACCATATATTTT. Translated, it gives CASLEGSGLGASTGNTIYF. The entire variable domain, with the rest obtained from reference TRBV28 and TRBJ1-3, is as follows: DVKVTQSSRYLVKRTGEKVFLECVQDMDHENMFWYRQDPGLGLRLIYFSYDVKMKEKGDIPEGYSVSREKKERFSLILESASTNQTSMYLCASLEGSGLGASTGNTIYFGEGSWLTVV.

This clonotype was counted at least ten times. This chain joins TRBV6-1 and TRBJ2-1, with TRBD2 matching over 10 bases. The ends lost 4 bases at V and 3 bases at J; junction bases unmatched: 3. The CDR3 has 15 amino acids. CDR1 is MNHNS, CDR2 SASEGT, per germline. CDR3 nucleotides: TGTGCCAGCAGTGGATCTAGCGGGGGCTACAATGAGCAGTTCTTC. It translates to CASSGSSGGYNEQFF.

This clonotype was observed at least ten times. The rearrangement uses TRBV10-2 and TRBJ1-1; no definite D call. The CDR3 runs to 11 residues. Germline V gene data show CDR1 as WSHSY and CDR2 as SAAADI. The CDR3 region has the DNA TGCGCGGCTGGAAACGTCGCTGAAGCTTTCTTT. This gives the protein CAAGNVAEAFF.

There are many counts of this clonotype. The rearrangement links TRBV4-1 to TRBJ1-1; the D gene is possibly TRBD1 (6 bases). Germline CDR1 MGHRA, CDR2 YSYEKL. The CDR3 sequence is 13 residues long. V dropped 4 bases and J dropped 0 bases, with 6 bases sitting between them. CDR3 coding DNA: TGCGCCAGCAGCCGGACAGTGAACACTGAAGCTTTCTTT. Encoded protein: CASSRTVNTEAFF.

By sample fraction, this clonotype is medium-sized. The rearrangement joins TRBV20-1 to TRBJ2-7, with D perhaps TRBD2 (5 bases). This CDR3 comprises 13 residues. CDR1 and CDR2 (germline): DFQATT, SNEGSKA (reference sequence). V lost 7 bases and J lost 7, with 20 bases in between. The CDR3 region is CSGAERVTGEQYF. The CDR3 region has the DNA TGCAGTGGGGCGGAGAGAGTAACGGGAGAGCAGTACTTC.

This clonotype was seen repeatedly, ten times or more. The chain couples TRBV7-8 to TRBJ2-1; D perhaps matches TRBD2 (6 bases). Trimming stripped 4 bases from V and 8 bases from J, with 21 bases between. This CDR3 is built from 16 residues. CDR1 and CDR2 (germline): SGHVS, FQNEAQ. The CDR3, as DNA: TGTGCCAGCAGCTCGGCCCGGACTAACCATGGGGATGAGCAGTTCTTC. This encodes CASSSARTNHGDEQFF.